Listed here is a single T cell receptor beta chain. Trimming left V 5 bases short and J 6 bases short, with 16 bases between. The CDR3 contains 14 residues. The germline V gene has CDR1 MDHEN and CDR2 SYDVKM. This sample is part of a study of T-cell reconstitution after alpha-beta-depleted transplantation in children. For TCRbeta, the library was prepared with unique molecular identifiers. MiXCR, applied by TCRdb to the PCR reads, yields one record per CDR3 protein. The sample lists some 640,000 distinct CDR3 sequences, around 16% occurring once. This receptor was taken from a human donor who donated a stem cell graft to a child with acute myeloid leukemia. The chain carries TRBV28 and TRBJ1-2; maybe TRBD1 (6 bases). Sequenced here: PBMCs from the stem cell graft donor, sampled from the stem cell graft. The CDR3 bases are TGTGCCAGCAGTAGGACAGTTTTAGTGAATGGCTACACCTTC. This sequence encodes CASSRTVLVNGYTF.